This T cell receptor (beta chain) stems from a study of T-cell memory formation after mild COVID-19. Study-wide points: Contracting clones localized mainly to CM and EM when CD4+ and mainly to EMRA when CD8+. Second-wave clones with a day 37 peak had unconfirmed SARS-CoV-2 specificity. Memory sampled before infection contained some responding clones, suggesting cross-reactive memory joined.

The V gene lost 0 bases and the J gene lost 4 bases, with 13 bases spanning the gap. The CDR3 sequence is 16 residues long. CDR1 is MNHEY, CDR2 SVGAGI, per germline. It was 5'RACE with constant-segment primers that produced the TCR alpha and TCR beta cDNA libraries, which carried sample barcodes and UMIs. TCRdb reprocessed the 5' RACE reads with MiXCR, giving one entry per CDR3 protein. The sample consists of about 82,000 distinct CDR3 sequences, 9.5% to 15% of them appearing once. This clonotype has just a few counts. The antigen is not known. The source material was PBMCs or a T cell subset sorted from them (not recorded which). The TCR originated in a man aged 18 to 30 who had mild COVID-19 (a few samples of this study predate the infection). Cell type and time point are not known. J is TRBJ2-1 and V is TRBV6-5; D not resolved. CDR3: CASSYSGPNPYNEQFF. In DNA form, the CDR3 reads TGTGCCAGCAGTTACTCGGGCCCAAACCCTTACAATGAGCAGTTCTTC.